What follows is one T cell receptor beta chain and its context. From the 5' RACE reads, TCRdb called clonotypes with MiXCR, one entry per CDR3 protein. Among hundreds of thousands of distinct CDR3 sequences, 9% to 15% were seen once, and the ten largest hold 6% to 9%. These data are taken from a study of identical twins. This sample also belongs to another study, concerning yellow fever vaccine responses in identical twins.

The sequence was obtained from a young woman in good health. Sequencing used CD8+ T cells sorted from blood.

DNA for the CDR3: TGTGCCAGCAGCCAAGAAGGCCCGGGACAGCCCTCTGGGGCCAACGTCCTGACTTTC. Translation gives CASSQEGPGQPSGANVLTF. The V gene is TRBV14, the J gene TRBJ2-6; 7 nucleotides agree with TRBD1. There are 19 residues in the CDR3. Looked up from germline, CDR1 is SGHDN and CDR2 is FVKESK. The V gene end was trimmed by 0 bases and the J gene end by 0 bases; junction bases not matched to a gene: 8.